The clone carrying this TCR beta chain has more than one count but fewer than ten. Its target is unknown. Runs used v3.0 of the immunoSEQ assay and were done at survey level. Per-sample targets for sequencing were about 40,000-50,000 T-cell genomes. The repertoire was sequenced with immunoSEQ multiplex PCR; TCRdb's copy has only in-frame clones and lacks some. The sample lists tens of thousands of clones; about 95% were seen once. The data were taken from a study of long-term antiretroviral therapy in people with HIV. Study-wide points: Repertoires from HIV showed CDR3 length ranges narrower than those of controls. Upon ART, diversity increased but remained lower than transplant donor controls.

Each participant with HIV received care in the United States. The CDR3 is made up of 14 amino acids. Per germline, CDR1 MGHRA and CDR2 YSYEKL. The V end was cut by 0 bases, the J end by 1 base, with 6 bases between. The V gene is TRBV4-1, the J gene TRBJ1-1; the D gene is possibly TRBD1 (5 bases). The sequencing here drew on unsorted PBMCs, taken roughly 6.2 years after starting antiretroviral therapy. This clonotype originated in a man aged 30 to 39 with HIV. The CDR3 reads CASSQERGNTEAFF. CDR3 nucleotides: TGCGCCAGCAGCCAAGAGAGGGGGAACACTGAAGCTTTCTTT.